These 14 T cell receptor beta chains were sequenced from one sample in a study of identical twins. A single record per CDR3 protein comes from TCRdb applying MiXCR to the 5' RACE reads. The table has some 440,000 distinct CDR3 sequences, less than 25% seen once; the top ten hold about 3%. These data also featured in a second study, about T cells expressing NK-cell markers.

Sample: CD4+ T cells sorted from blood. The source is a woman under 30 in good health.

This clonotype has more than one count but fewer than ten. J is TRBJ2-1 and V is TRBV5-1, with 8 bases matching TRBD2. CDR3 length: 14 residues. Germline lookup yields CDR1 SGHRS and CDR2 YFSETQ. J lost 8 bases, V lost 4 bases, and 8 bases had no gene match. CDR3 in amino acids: CASSPGLGRHEQFF. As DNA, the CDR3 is TGCGCCAGCAGCCCGGGACTAGGGAGGCATGAGCAGTTCTTC.

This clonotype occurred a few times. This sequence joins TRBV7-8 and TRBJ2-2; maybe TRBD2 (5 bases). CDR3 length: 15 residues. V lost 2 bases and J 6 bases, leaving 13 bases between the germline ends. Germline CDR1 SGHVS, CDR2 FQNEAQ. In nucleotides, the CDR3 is TGTGCCAGCAGCTTAAAGCGGATAACACCCGGGGAGCTGTTTTTT. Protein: CASSLKRITPGELFF.

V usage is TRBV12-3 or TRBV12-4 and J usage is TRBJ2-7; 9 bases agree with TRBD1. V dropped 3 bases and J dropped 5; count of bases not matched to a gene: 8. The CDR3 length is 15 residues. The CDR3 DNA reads TGTGCCAGCAGTTTCTGGGACAGGGAGATTAACGAGCAGTACTTC. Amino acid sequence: CASSFWDREINEQYF.

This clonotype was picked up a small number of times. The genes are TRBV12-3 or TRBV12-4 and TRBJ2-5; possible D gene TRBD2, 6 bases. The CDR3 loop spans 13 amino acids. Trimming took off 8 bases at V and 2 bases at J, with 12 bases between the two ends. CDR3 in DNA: TGTGCCAGCCGCCGGGACTTACAAGAGACCCAGTACTTC. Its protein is CASRRDLQETQYF.

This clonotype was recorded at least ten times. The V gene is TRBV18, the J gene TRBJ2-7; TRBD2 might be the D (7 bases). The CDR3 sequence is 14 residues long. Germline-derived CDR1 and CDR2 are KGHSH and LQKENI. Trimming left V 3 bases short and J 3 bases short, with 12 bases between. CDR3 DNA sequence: TGTGCCAGCTCACCCTGGGAGGGGGTCTACGAGCAGTACTTC. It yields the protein CASSPWEGVYEQYF.

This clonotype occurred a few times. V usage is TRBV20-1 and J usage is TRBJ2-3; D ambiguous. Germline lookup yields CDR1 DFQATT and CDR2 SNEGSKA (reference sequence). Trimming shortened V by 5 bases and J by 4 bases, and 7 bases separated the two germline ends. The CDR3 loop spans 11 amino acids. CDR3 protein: CSAQFADTQYF. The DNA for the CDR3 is TGCAGTGCTCAGTTTGCAGATACGCAGTATTTT.

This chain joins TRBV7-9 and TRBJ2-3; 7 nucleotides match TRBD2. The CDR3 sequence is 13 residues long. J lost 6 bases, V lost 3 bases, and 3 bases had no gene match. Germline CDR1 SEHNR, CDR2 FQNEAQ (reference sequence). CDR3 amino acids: CASSFSGWDTQYF. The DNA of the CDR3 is TGTGCCAGCAGCTTTAGCGGGTGGGATACGCAGTATTTT.

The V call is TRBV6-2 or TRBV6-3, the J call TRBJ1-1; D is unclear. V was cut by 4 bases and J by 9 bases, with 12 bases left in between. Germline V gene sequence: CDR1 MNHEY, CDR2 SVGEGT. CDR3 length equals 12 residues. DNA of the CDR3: TGTGCCAGCAGTTGGGCCACGGGGAAAGCTTTCTTT. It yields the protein CASSWATGKAFF.

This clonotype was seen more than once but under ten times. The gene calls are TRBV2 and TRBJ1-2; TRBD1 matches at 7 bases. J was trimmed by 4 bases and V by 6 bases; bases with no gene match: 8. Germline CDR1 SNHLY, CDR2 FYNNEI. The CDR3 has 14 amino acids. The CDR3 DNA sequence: TGTGCCAGCAGCGCACAGGGGTCTGTCTATGGCTACACCTTC. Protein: CASSAQGSVYGYTF.

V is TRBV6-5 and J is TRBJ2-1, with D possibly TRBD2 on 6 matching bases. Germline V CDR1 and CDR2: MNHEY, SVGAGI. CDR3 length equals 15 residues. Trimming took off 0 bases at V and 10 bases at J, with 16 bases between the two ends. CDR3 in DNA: TGTGCCAGCAGTTACTCGGGACTCCTACCTGAAGAGCAGTTCTTC. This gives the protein CASSYSGLLPEEQFF.

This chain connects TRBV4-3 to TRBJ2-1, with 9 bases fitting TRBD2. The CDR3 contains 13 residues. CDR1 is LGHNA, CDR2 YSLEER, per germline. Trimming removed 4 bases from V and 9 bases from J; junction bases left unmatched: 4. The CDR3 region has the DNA TGCGCCAGCAGCCCCTTACTAGCGGGTGAGCAGTTCTTC. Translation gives CASSPLLAGEQFF.

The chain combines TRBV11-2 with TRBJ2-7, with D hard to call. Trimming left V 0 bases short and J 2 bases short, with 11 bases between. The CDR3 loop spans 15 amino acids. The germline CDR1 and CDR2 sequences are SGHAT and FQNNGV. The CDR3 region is CASSLETVGTYEQYF. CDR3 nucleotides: TGTGCCAGCAGCTTAGAGACGGTCGGTACCTACGAGCAGTACTTC. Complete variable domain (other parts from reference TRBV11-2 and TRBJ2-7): EAGVAQSPRYKIIEKRQSVAFWCNPISGHATLYWYQQILGQGPKLLIQFQNNGVVDDSQLPKDRFSAERLKGVDSTLKIQPAKLEDSAVYLCASSLETVGTYEQYFGPGTRLTVT.

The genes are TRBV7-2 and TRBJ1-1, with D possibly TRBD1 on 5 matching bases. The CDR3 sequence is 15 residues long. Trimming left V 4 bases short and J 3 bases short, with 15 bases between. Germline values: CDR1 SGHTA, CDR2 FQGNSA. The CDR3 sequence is CASSSSRVADTEAFF. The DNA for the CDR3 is TGTGCCAGCAGCTCCTCCAGGGTGGCGGACACTGAAGCTTTCTTT.

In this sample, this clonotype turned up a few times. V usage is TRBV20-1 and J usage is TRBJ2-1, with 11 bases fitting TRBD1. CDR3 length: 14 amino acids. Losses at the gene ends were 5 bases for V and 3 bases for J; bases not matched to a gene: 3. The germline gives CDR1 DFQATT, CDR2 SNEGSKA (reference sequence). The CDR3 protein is CSAVGQGVYNEQFF. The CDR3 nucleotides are TGCAGTGCTGTGGGACAGGGGGTCTACAATGAGCAGTTCTTC.